The 23 T cell receptor beta chains given below trace back to one sample, sequenced in a study of post-analysis software for immune sequencing data. Study results and caveats: Higher frequency in patients than in controls was seen for roughly five TRBV segments, with TRBV5-6, TRBV5-1 and TRBV20-1 among them.

Researchers reported that TCR beta cDNA libraries carried unique molecular identifiers. A single record per CDR3 protein comes from TCRdb applying MiXCR to the PCR reads. The sample records 350,000 to 500,000 distinct CDR3 sequences, approximately 38% being singletons. Antigen specificity for these receptors is unknown. The sequenced sample consisted of blood. All receptors derive from a girl aged 2 to 9 with multiple sclerosis.

The gene calls are TRBV20-1 and TRBJ2-2; 12 bases align to TRBD1. Trimming at V came to 5 bases and at J to 3 bases, leaving 4 bases not matched to a gene. The CDR3 covers 15 residues. The V gene's germline CDR1 is DFQATT and CDR2 SNEGSKA (reference sequence). CDR3 nucleotide sequence: TGCAGTGCTTCGGGACAGGGGGCCGACACCGGGGAGCTGTTTTTT. Translating it yields CSASGQGADTGELFF.

The gene calls are TRBV27 and TRBJ1-2; D possibly corresponds to TRBD1 (5 bases). Germline assignment: CDR1 MNHEY and CDR2 SMNVEV (reference sequence). V was pared by 5 bases and J by 4 bases, with 14 bases between. The CDR3 is 14 residues long. The CDR3 loop reads CASSGKGRGYGYTF. CDR3 nucleotides: TGTGCCAGCAGTGGAAAGGGGCGCGGCTATGGCTACACCTTC.

Only a few counts were recorded for this clonotype. The chain joins TRBV20-1 to TRBJ2-7, with 7 nucleotides matching TRBD1. Germline lookup yields CDR1 DFQATT and CDR2 SNEGSKA (reference sequence). Unmatched junction bases numbered 8, after V lost 4 bases and J lost 2 bases. The CDR3 covers 14 residues. The CDR3 protein is CSAMTWTGAYEQYF. The CDR3 DNA is TGCAGTGCTATGACGTGGACAGGTGCCTACGAGCAGTACTTC.

The chain is built from TRBV29-1 and TRBJ1-2; D is unresolved. Germline V gene lookup returns CDR1 SQVTM and CDR2 ANQGSEA. This CDR3 region has 12 residues. Trimming removed 4 bases from V and 5 bases from J, with 11 bases in between. Written as DNA, the CDR3 is TGCAGCGTTGGGGTGATCGATTATGGCTACACCTTC. This translates into CSVGVIDYGYTF.

This clonotype has more than one count but fewer than ten. The chain uses TRBV5-1 and TRBJ2-7, with D possibly being TRBD2 (6 bases). V was shortened by 0 bases and J by 0 bases, with 10 bases between the two germline ends. The CDR3 sequence is 15 residues long. CDR1 is SGHRS and CDR2 is YFSETQ in the germline V gene. The CDR3 is CASSLDGTFSYEQYF. CDR3 nucleotide sequence: TGCGCCAGCAGCTTGGACGGGACTTTCTCCTACGAGCAGTACTTC.

The V call is TRBV5-4, the J call TRBJ2-3; tentative D call: TRBD1 (5 bases). The CDR3 is 15 residues long. Germline V gives CDR1 SGHNT, CDR2 YYREEE (reference sequence). The V end was cut by 5 bases, the J end by 2 bases, with 15 bases between. The CDR3, as DNA: TGTGCCAGCAGGGTCGGGCCAGGGATCACAGATACGCAGTATTTT. This codes for CASRVGPGITDTQYF.

The V and J genes are TRBV20-1 and TRBJ2-7; tentative D call: TRBD2 (5 bases). Between the trimmed V and J ends, which lost 0 bases and 0 bases, there was a span of 9 bases. The germline V gene encodes CDR1 DFQATT and CDR2 SNEGSKA (reference sequence). The CDR3 sequence is 14 residues long. The CDR3, as DNA: TGCAGTGCTAGAGATCCGGACTTCTCCTACGAGCAGTACTTC. This sequence encodes CSARDPDFSYEQYF.

This chain uses TRBV7-9 with TRBJ1-2; D is possibly TRBD1 (5 bases). V was trimmed by 3 bases and J by 8 bases, leaving 10 bases between them. The CDR3 is 12 residues long. Germline CDR1 SEHNR, CDR2 FQNEAQ (reference sequence). The CDR3 reads CASSFEEGGYTF. CDR3 bases: TGTGCCAGCAGCTTCGAAGAGGGGGGCTACACCTTC. Based on the CDR3 plus reference TRBV7-9 and TRBJ1-2, the full variable domain is DTGVSQNPRHKITKRGQNVTFRCDPISEHNRLYWYRQTLGQGPEFLTYFQNEAQLEKSRLLSDRFSAERPKGSFSTLEIQRTEQGDSAMYLCASSFEEGGYTFGSGTRLTVV.

The chain recombines TRBV21-1 with TRBJ2-1; the table's D call of TRBD2 was not tested on the DNA. TRBV21-1 is a pseudogene segment. This CDR3 has 18 amino acids. CDR3 bases: TGTGCCAGCAGCAAAGAGGCGACTAGCGGGAGACCCTACAATGAGCAGTTCTTC. Encoded protein: CASSKEATSGRPYNEQFF.

The V and J genes are TRBV27 and TRBJ2-5; D unclear. The DNA end is more similar to TRBJ2-7, so the J call may be wrong. Germline values: CDR1 MNHEY, CDR2 SMNVEV (reference sequence). The CDR3 runs 16 residues. The CDR3 DNA reads TGTGCCAGCAGTCCACAGCCCCCGGGTCCTGGGATCGAGCAGTACTTC. As protein: CASSPQPPGPGIEQYF.

The chain employs TRBV5-1 and TRBJ1-2; TRBD1 might be the D (6 bases). This CDR3 is built from 16 residues. Germline CDR1 and CDR2: SGHRS and YFSETQ. The V end lost 2 bases, the J end lost 1 base, and 15 bases lay between the germline ends. CDR3 sequence reads: CASSLYREGNNYGYTF. In DNA form, the CDR3 reads TGCGCCAGCAGCTTATACAGGGAGGGCAATAACTATGGCTACACCTTC.

The CDR3 DNA reads TGTGCCAGCAGACCCTACGAGCAGTACTTC. This translates into CASRPYEQYF. J is TRBJ2-7 and V is TRBV28; D gene ambiguous. The CDR3 spans 10 residues. Trimming removed 6 bases from V and 2 bases from J, with 2 bases in between. Germline V gives CDR1 MDHEN, CDR2 SYDVKM.

This clonotype was picked up a small number of times. The chain combines TRBV28 with TRBJ2-7; D is perhaps TRBD1 (6 bases). CDR1 and CDR2 from the germline V gene are MDHEN and SYDVKM. CDR3 size: 16 residues. Deletions cut 3 bases from V and 2 bases from J, with 17 bases between. The CDR3 is CASSLGLGAGPYEQYF. The CDR3 nucleotides are TGTGCCAGCAGTTTGGGCCTGGGGGCAGGGCCCTACGAGCAGTACTTC.

CDR3 protein: CSARSQGGEKLFF. Here the CDR3 DNA reads TGCAGTGCTAGGTCTCAGGGAGGTGAAAAACTGTTTTTT. This sequence joins TRBV20-1 and TRBJ1-4, with a possible D match to TRBD1 (5 bases). The length of the CDR3 is 13 residues. The germline V gene has CDR1 DFQATT and CDR2 SNEGSKA (reference sequence). With 3 bases removed from V and 7 bases from J, the gap between germline ends came to 12 bases.

The rearrangement uses TRBV4-1 and TRBJ2-7, with 7 bases fitting TRBD2. Germline lookup yields CDR1 MGHRA and CDR2 YSYEKL. Losses at the gene ends were 4 bases for V and 3 bases for J; bases not matched to a gene: 9. This CDR3 is 15 amino acids long. CDR3 bases: TGCGCCAGCAGCCTCATCAGCGGGACGAGCTACGAGCAGTACTTC. Translating gives CASSLISGTSYEQYF.

V gene TRBV20-1 combines with J gene TRBJ1-2; D unclear. Germline V gives CDR1 DFQATT, CDR2 SNEGSKA (reference sequence). The ends were cut back, 2 bases at V and 4 bases at J, with 8 bases in the middle. This CDR3 has 12 residues. CDR3 nucleotides: TGCAGTGCTAGACGGAGATTCTATGGCTACACCTTC. This sequence encodes CSARRRFYGYTF.

CDR3 in DNA: TGTGCTAGTGGTTTGGTACCCGGCTACACCTTC. Translated, it gives CASGLVPGYTF. V and J are TRBV12-5 and TRBJ1-2; D gene uncertain. V lost 0 bases, J lost 8 bases, and 4 bases lay in between. From germline, CDR1 is LGHNT and CDR2 FRNRAP. The CDR3 has 11 amino acids.

In its sample, this clonotype was seen a few times. This chain connects TRBV12-3 or TRBV12-4 to TRBJ1-5; the match to TRBD1 covers 7 bases. This CDR3 region has 13 residues. V shed 6 bases, J shed 6 bases, and the junction held 5 bases outside the gene matches. The CDR3 sequence: CASRLQGSQPQHF. CDR3 bases: TGTGCCAGCAGGCTACAGGGGAGTCAGCCCCAGCATTTT.

The rearrangement uses TRBV29-1 and TRBJ2-1, with TRBD2 identical over 15 bases. CDR1 and CDR2 from the germline V gene are SQVTM and ANQGSEA. This CDR3 region has 17 residues. V lost 1 base to trimming and J lost 10 bases; unmatched junction nucleotides: 11. CDR3 protein: CSVEGSGTSGRLGEQFF. The CDR3 DNA reads TGCAGCGTTGAAGGGTCAGGGACTAGCGGGAGGTTAGGAGAGCAGTTCTTC.

The J gene is TRBJ2-7, the V gene TRBV28; 7 bases agree with TRBD1. CDR3 length equals 14 residues. The V gene's germline CDR1 is MDHEN and CDR2 SYDVKM. Trimming at V came to 6 bases and at J to 4 bases, leaving 9 bases not matched to a gene. The CDR3 DNA is TGTGCCAGCAGGGCTACAGGGGTTCCTTACGAGCAGTACTTC. This codes for CASRATGVPYEQYF. The full variable domain, completed using reference TRBV28 and TRBJ2-7, is DVKVTQSSRYLVKRTGEKVFLECVQDMDHENMFWYRQDPGLGLRLIYFSYDVKMKEKGDIPEGYSVSREKKERFSLILESASTNQTSMYLCASRATGVPYEQYFGPGTRLTVT.

The chain employs TRBV7-9 and TRBJ1-5; 8 bases fit TRBD1. With 8 bases clipped from V and 5 bases from J, the junction kept 11 bases outside the gene matches. CDR1 and CDR2 (germline): SEHNR, FQNEAQ (reference sequence). The CDR3 sequence is 15 residues long. CDR3 amino acids: CASSDRDRPYQPQHF. The CDR3 DNA follows: TGTGCCAGCTCTGACCGGGACAGGCCCTATCAGCCCCAGCATTTT.

Only a few counts were recorded for this clonotype. For the CDR3, the DNA is TGCAGCGTTGGGGGCCAGGCCTACGAGCAGTACTTC. Protein product: CSVGGQAYEQYF. J is TRBJ2-7 and V is TRBV29-1, with D possibly matching TRBD1 (5 bases). Trimming left V 4 bases short and J 2 bases short, with 9 bases between. This CDR3 is built from 12 residues. Germline V lookup: CDR1 SQVTM, CDR2 ANQGSEA.

This chain connects TRBV6-5 to TRBJ1-5, with D perhaps matching TRBD1 (5 bases). CDR1 and CDR2 (germline): MNHEY, SVGAGI. This CDR3 has 15 amino acids. V was clipped by 9 bases and J by 2 bases, with 17 bases between them. The CDR3, as DNA: TGTGCCAGTCGCTCGGGGGTCAGTGGCAATCAGCCCCAGCATTTT. Protein sequence: CASRSGVSGNQPQHF.